The T cell receptor (beta chain) described here comes from a study of cytomegalovirus exposure and HLA in healthy donors. General study points: Prediction of most subjects' HLA-A and HLA-B alleles by TCR beta sequences was reportedly accurate.

V lost 5 bases and J 5 bases, leaving 15 bases between the germline ends. The CDR3 spans 15 residues. Germline values: CDR1 MDHEN, CDR2 SYDVKM. This clone was picked up one time. Its antigen is still unknown. The PCR made use of 60 Vbeta and 13 Jbeta primers. TCRdb's table, derived via immunoSEQ multiplex PCR, lists solely in-frame clones and lacks some. The data show 150,000 to 200,000 clones, roughly 80% seen once. Material for sequencing was PBMCs. This receptor was taken from a woman aged 45-59 years in good health and CMV-seronegative. The genes are TRBV28 and TRBJ1-4; D is possibly TRBD1 (5 bases). This CDR3 reads CASSERQIGNEKLFF. CDR3 DNA sequence: TGTGCCAGCAGTGAGCGACAGATCGGCAATGAAAAACTGTTTTTT.